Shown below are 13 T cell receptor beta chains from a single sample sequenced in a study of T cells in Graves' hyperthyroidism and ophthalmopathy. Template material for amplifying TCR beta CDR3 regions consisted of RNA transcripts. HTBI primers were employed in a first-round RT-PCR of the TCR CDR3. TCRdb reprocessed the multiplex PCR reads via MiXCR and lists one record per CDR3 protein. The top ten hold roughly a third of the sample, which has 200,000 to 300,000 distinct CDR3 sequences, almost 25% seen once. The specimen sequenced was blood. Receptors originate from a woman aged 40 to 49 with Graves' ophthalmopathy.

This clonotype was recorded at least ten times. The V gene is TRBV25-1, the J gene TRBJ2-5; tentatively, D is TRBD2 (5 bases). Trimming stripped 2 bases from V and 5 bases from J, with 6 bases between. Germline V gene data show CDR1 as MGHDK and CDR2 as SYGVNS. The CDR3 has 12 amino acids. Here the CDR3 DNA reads TGTGCCAGCAGTGAAAAGCGGGAGACCCAGTACTTC. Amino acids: CASSEKRETQYF.

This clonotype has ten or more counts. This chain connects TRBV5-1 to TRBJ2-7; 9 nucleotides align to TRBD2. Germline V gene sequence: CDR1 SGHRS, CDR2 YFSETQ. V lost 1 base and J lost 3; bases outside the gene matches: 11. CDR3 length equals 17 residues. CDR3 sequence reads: CASSLPREGQFFYEQYF. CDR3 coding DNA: TGCGCCAGCAGCTTGCCGCGGGAGGGCCAATTTTTCTACGAGCAGTACTTC.

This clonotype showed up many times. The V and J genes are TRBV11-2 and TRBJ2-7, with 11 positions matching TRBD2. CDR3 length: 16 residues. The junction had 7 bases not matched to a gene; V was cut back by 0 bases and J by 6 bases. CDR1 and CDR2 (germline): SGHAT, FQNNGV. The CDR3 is CASSLDPLAGDTEQYF. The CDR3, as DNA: TGTGCCAGCAGCTTAGATCCACTAGCGGGAGATACCGAGCAGTACTTC.

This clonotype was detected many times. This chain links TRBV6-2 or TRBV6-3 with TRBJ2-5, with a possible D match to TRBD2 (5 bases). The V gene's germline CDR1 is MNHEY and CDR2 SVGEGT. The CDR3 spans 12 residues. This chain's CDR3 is CEEWRVRGTQYF. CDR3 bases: TGTGAGGAGTGGCGGGTCCGGGGGACCCAGTACTTC.

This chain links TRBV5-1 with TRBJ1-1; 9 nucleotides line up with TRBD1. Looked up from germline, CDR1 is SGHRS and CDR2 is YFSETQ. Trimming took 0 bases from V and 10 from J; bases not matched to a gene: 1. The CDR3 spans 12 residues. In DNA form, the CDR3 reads TGCGCCAGCAGCTTGGAGGGACAGGGAGCTTTCTTT. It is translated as CASSLEGQGAFF.

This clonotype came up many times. DNA for the CDR3: TGTGCCAGCAGTCTACAACAGGGGAGCAATCAGCCCCAGCATTTT. Amino acid sequence: CASSLQQGSNQPQHF. The rearrangement links TRBV12-3 or TRBV12-4 to TRBJ1-5; 7 bases line up with TRBD1. J lost 1 base, V lost 5 bases, and 5 bases had no gene match. The CDR3 contains 15 residues.

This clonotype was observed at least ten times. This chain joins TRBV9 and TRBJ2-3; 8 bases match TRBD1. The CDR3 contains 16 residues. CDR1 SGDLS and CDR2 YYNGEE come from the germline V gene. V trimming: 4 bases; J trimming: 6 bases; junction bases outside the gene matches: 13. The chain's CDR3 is CASSPEGGQVGDTQYF. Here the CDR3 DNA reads TGTGCCAGCAGCCCCGAGGGGGGACAGGTAGGGGATACGCAGTATTTT.

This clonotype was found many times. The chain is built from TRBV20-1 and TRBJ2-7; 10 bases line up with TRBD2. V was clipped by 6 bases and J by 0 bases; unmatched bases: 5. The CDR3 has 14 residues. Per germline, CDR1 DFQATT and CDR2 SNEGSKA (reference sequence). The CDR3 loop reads CSATTSGRSYEQYF. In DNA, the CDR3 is TGCAGTGCAACGACTAGCGGGCGCTCCTACGAGCAGTACTTC.

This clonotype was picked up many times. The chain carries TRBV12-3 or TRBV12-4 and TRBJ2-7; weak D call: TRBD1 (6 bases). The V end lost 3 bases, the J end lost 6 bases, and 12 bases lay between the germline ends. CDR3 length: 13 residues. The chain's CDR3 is CASSFTGLGEQYF. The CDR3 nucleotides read TGTGCCAGCAGTTTTACAGGGCTTGGCGAGCAGTACTTC.

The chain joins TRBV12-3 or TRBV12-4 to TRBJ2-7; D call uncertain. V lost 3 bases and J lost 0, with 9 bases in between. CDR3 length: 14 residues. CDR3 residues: CASSLPRISYEQYF. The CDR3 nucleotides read TGTGCCAGCAGTTTGCCGCGTATCTCCTACGAGCAGTACTTC.

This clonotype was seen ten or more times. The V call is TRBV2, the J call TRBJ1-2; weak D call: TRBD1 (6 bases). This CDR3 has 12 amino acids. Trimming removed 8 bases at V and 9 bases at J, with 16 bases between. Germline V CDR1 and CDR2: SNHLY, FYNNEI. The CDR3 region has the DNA TGTGCCAGCGGTGCCGGGACATGGAGCTACACCTTC. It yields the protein CASGAGTWSYTF.

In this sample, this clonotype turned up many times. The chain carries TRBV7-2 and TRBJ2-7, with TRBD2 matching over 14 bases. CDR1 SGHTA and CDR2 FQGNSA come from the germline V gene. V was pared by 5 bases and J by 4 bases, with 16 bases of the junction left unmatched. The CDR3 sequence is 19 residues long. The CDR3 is CASSPPGTGTSGSRYEQYF. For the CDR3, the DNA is TGTGCCAGCAGCCCCCCCGGGACAGGGACTAGCGGGAGTAGGTACGAGCAGTACTTC. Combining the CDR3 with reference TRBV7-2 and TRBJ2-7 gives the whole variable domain GAGVSQSPSNKVTEKGKDVELRCDPISGHTALYWYRQSLGQGLEFLIYFQGNSAPDKSGLPSDRFSAERTGGSVSTLTIQRTQQEDSAVYLCASSPPGTGTSGSRYEQYFGPGTRLTVT.

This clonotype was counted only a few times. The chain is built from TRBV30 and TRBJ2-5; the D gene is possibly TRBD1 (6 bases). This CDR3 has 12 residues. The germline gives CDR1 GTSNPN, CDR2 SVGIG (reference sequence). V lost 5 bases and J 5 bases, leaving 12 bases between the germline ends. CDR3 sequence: CAWGGQGETQYF. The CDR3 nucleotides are TGTGCCTGGGGGGGACAAGGGGAGACCCAGTACTTC.